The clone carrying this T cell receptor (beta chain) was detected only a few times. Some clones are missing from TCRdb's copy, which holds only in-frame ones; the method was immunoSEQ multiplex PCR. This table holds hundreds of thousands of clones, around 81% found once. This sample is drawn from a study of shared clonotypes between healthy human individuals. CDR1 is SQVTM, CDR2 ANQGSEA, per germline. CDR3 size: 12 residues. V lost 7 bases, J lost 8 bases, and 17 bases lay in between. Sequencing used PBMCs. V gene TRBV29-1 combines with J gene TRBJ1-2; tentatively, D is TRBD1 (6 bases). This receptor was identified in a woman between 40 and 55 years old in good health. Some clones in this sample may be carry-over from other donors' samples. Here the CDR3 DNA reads TGCAGCGGCGGCTGGGGGGCGCAGGGCTACACCTTC. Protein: CSGGWGAQGYTF.